This T cell receptor beta chain was found in a study of T cell responses to AZD1222 COVID-19 vaccine. Whole-study context: Doses given second, at about 4 or about 12 weeks, were pooled.

For this clone: The antigen is undetermined.

V lost 5 bases and J lost 8; bases outside the gene matches: 6. This CDR3 region has 14 residues. The germline V gene has CDR1 MNHEY and CDR2 SMNVEV (reference sequence). Libraries were prepared by immunoSEQ multiplex PCR; TCRdb keeps only in-frame clonotypes and omits some of them. The table lists roughly 150,000 clones, over 90% of them singletons, with 2% to 2.5% in the top ten. Study findings and constraints: Possibly, clonal diversity was underestimated; donors were largely white British and included more females. Reportedly, nearly half of unique spike TCRs recognized epitopes outside B.1.351/B.1.1.7 mutations. Vaccine-related CD4 TCRs covered spike, predominating at 160-218 and 743-854.

The chain joins TRBV27 to TRBJ1-2; 12 bases are shared with TRBD1. The receptor comes from an adult in good health. This sample comprised peripheral blood, obtained on day 0 of AZD1222 vaccination. The CDR3 bases are TGTGCCAGCAGTCGGGGACAGGGGGCAGAGGGCTACACCTTC. This encodes CASSRGQGAEGYTF.